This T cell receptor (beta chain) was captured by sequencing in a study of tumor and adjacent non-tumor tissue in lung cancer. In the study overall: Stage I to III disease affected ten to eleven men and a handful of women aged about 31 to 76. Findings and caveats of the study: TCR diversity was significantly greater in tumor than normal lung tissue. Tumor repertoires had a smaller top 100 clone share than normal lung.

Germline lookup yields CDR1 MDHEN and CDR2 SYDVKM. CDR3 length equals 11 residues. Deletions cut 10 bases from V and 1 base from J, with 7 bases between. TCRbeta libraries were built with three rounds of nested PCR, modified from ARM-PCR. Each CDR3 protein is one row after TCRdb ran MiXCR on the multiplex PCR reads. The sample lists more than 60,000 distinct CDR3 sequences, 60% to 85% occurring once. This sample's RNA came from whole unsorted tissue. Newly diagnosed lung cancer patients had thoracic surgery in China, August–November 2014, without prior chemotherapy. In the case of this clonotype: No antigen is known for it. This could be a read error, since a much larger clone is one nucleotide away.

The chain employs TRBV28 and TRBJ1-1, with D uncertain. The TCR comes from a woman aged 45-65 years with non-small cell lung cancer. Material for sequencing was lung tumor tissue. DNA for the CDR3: TGTGCCAACCATGGGAACACTGAAGCTTTCTTT. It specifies CANHGNTEAFF.